This TCR beta chain was obtained from a study of T cells in Graves' hyperthyroidism and ophthalmopathy. For the study at large: Before treatment of any kind, peripheral blood was taken at initial diagnosis.

Notes on the study in general: In the blood, most expanded thyroid clonotypes above 0.001 appeared as well.

Germline CDR1 KGHDR, CDR2 SFDVKD. V lost 4 bases and J lost 6, with 15 bases in between. CDR3 size: 14 residues. RNA transcripts gave rise to amplified TCR beta CDR3 regions. HTBI primers were used for first-round RT-PCR of the TCR CDR3. TCRdb redid the calling of the multiplex PCR reads with MiXCR, one entry per CDR3 protein. The table lists around 520,000 distinct CDR3 sequences, roughly 15% of them singletons. Note on this clonotype: As yet, its antigen is unknown.

It was considered stable Graves' hyperthyroidism when ophthalmopathy did not progress within 18 months. The material sequenced was blood. This TCR came from a woman between 40 and 55 years old with Graves' hyperthyroidism. The genes are TRBV24-1 and TRBJ2-7; weak D call: TRBD2 (6 bases). CDR3 sequence: CATSDGLRGIEQYF. The CDR3 DNA follows: TGTGCCACCAGTGACGGACTACGGGGGATCGAGCAGTACTTC.